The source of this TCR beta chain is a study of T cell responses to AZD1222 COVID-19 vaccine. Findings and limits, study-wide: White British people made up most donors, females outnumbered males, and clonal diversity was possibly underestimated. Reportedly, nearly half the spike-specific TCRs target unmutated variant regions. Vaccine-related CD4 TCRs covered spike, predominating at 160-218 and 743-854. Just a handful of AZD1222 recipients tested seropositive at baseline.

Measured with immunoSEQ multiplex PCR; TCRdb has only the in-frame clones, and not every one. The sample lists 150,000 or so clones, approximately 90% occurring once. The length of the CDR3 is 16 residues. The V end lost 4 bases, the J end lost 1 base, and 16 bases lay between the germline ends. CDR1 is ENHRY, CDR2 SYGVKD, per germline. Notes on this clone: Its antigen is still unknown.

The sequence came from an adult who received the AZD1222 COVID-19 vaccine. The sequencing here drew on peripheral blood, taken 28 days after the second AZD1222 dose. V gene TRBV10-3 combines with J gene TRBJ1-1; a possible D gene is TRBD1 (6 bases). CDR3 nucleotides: TGTGCCATCAGTGGGGGGCCCCTAGGGGAGAACACTGAAGCTTTCTTT. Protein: CAISGGPLGENTEAFF.